This record covers a single TCR beta chain. Profiled with immunoSEQ multiplex PCR; TCRdb holds only in-frame clones, not every one. The sample lists 200,000 to 300,000 clones, about 70% occurring once. This entry is derived from a study of blood T cell repertoires in COVID-19. Study-level background: The samples span acute and convalescent COVID-19 from the United States, Italy and Spain. PBMCs, B-cell-depleted T cells, or T cells provided the cDNA or gDNA that made up the material.

The CDR3 loop spans 17 amino acids. Unmatched junction bases numbered 4, after V lost 1 base and J lost 2 bases. Germline assignment: CDR1 LNHNV and CDR2 YYDKDF (reference sequence). Material: peripheral blood. The chain combines TRBV15 with TRBJ2-3; 12 bases agree with TRBD2. The TCR was taken from a woman aged 80 or over with acute or convalescent COVID-19. This CDR3 reads CATSRGGLAGITDTQYF. The CDR3 DNA reads as TGTGCCACCAGCAGAGGTGGACTAGCGGGGATCACAGATACGCAGTATTTT. The full variable domain, its missing parts supplied by reference TRBV15 and TRBJ2-3, is DAMVIQNPRYQVTQFGKPVTLSCSQTLNHNVMYWYQQKSSQAPKLLFHYYDKDFNNEADTPDNFQSRRPNTSFCFLDIRSPGLGDTAMYLCATSRGGLAGITDTQYFGPGTRLTVL.